A selection of T cell receptor beta chains follows, all from one sample in a study of cytomegalovirus exposure and HLA in healthy donors. The table came from immunoSEQ multiplex PCR; TCRdb's copy has only in-frame clones and leaves some out. The sample yields 200,000 to 250,000 clones, around 88% seen once. Sequencing was carried out using PBMCs. Receptor source: a woman aged 18 to 35 in good health and CMV-seronegative. Each CDR3 is given with its conserved first and last residue. The D gene is left open where the match is weak. Part of the rows lack a size; the others show once, few, many or a class for expanded clones.

d_gene	v_gene	j_gene	abundance	len	CDR3aa	CDR3nt
TRBD2	TRBV5-1	TRBJ2-1	-	15	CASSLTSGAYNEQFF	TGCGCCAGCAGCTTGACTAGCGGGGCCTACAATGAGCAGTTCTTC
-	TRBV7-3	TRBJ1-1	-	13	CASSYTANTEAFF	TGTGCCAGCAGCTACACAGCCAACACTGAAGCTTTCTTT
-	TRBV5-6	TRBJ2-2	-	13	CASSLEYTGELFF	TGTGCCAGCAGCTTAGAGTACACCGGGGAGCTGTTTTTT
TRBD2	TRBV7-2	TRBJ2-7	-	15	CASSSLSGPGGGQYF	TGTGCCAGCAGCTCCCTTAGCGGGCCGGGGGGTGGGCAGTACTTC
TRBD2	TRBV5-1	TRBJ2-1	-	15	CASSLAGGLYNEQFF	TGCGCCAGCAGCCTAGCGGGGGGGCTCTACAATGAGCAGTTCTTC
TRBD1	TRBV5-4	TRBJ2-5	-	16	CASSLRDRYYQETQYF	TGTGCCAGCAGCTTGAGGGACAGATATTACCAAGAGACCCAGTACTTC
-	TRBV7-2	TRBJ2-7	-	15	CASSLGAAGSYEQYF	TGTGCCAGCAGCTTGGGTGCCGCCGGGTCCTACGAGCAGTACTTC
-	TRBV7-2	TRBJ2-5	-	14	CASSLSSVQETQYF	TGTGCCAGCAGCTTATCCAGCGTCCAAGAGACCCAGTACTTC
TRBD1	TRBV5-1	TRBJ2-1	-	15	CASSWTDRANNEQFF	TGCGCCAGCAGCTGGACGGACAGGGCAAACAATGAGCAGTTCTTC
-	TRBV30	TRBJ1-2	once	16	CAWSGAGRRVRYGYTF	TGTGCCTGGAGTGGAGCAGGCAGGAGGGTTCGCTATGGCTACACCTTC
-	TRBV5-6	TRBJ1-3	-	15	CASSLALTGGNTIYF	TGTGCCAGCAGCTTGGCGTTAACTGGTGGAAACACCATATATTTT
-	TRBV14	TRBJ2-5	-	15	CASSPLGHEEETQYF	TGTGCCAGCAGCCCACTCGGACATGAGGAAGAGACCCAGTACTTC
-	TRBV4-1	TRBJ2-1	-	17	CASSQDRTGQTYNEQFF	TGCGCCAGCAGCCAAGATAGAACAGGGCAAACCTACAATGAGCAGTTCTTC
TRBD2	TRBV6-5	TRBJ2-7	-	16	CASSYSYGGSSYEQYF	TGTGCCAGCAGTTACTCGTACGGGGGGAGCTCCTACGAGCAGTACTTC
TRBD1	TRBV6-5	TRBJ1-3	-	14	CASRPPGQVATIYF	TGTGCCAGCAGACCTCCGGGACAGGTTGCCACCATATATTTT
TRBD2	TRBV7-2	TRBJ2-7	-	12	CASRRGSYEQYF	TGTGCCAGCAGGCGGGGGTCCTACGAGCAGTACTTC
TRBD1	TRBV11-2	TRBJ2-7	-	14	CASSQRTGSYEQYF	TGTGCCAGCAGCCAACGGACAGGGAGCTACGAGCAGTACTTC
-	TRBV5-1	TRBJ2-5	-	15	CASSLAPVGEVTQYF	TGCGCCAGCAGCTTGGCACCAGTGGGGGAGGTGACCCAGTACTTC
TRBD1	TRBV6-6	TRBJ1-1	-	13	CASSRQGGTEAFF	TGTGCCAGCAGCCGACAGGGGGGGACTGAAGCTTTCTTT
TRBD1	TRBV10-2	TRBJ1-5	-	17	CASSYPGTGGSNQPQHF	TGCGCCAGCAGTTACCCCGGGACAGGGGGCAGCAATCAGCCCCAGCATTTT
-	TRBV7-2	TRBJ2-1	-	14	CASSLDGGGNEQFF	TGTGCCAGCAGCTTAGATGGGGGAGGCAATGAGCAGTTCTTC
TRBD1	TRBV7-2	TRBJ1-2	-	15	CASSQRDRADYGYTF	TGTGCCAGCAGCCAAAGGGACAGGGCGGACTATGGCTACACCTTC
-	TRBV10-3	TRBJ2-7	-	13	CAIRAGDSYEQYF	TGTGCCATCAGAGCAGGGGACTCCTACGAGCAGTACTTC
-	TRBV7-2	TRBJ2-1	few	13	CASSPLEQKMKFF	TGTGCCAGCAGCCCACTTGAACAGAAGATGAAGTTCTTC
-	TRBV19	TRBJ1-2	-	14	CASSIVRQSYGYTF	TGTGCCAGTAGTATAGTCAGGCAGAGCTATGGCTACACCTTC
TRBD1	TRBV11-2	TRBJ2-7	-	16	CASSPAGTGSSYEQYF	TGTGCCAGCAGCCCAGCTGGGACAGGGAGTTCCTACGAGCAGTACTTC
TRBD2	TRBV11-2	TRBJ2-2	-	17	CASSLRTSRSNTGELFF	TGTGCCAGCAGCTTAAGGACTAGCCGATCAAACACCGGGGAGCTGTTTTTT
-	TRBV29-1	TRBJ2-5	once	12	CSVAVGRETQYF	TGCAGCGTTGCGGTGGGGAGAGAGACCCAGTACTTC
TRBD1	TRBV27	TRBJ1-2	-	13	CASRSPDRSGYTF	TGTGCCAGCAGATCACCGGACAGGAGCGGCTACACCTTC
TRBD2	TRBV10-1	TRBJ2-1	once	15	CASSGLAGSWNEQFF	TGCGCCAGCAGTGGACTAGCGGGGTCATGGAATGAGCAGTTCTTC